The present entry profiles one T cell receptor beta chain with its context. Its specificity is not known. The record originates from a study of Graves' ophthalmopathy and Graves' hyperthyroidism. Study-wide results and caveats: A model built from 13 signatures distinguished ophthalmopathy from stable hyperthyroidism with 87.88% sensitivity and approximately 82% specificity. Ophthalmopathy progression cases were predicted by the model with roughly 68% sensitivity and roughly 72% specificity.

The CDR3 is 15 residues long. Germline CDR1 KGHDR, CDR2 SFDVKD. Trimming shortened V by 1 base and J by 9 bases, and 18 bases separated the two germline ends. Amplification of the TCR beta CDR3 regions used RNA transcripts (as template). HTBI-primed RT-PCR formed the first round, and a multiplex PCR formed the second. TCRdb fed the multiplex PCR reads into MiXCR, producing one record per CDR3 protein. This sample carries hundreds of thousands of distinct CDR3 sequences, around 45% of them seen once, and the ten largest clones take roughly 50%. Every ophthalmopathy donor presented moderate-to-severe activity, CAS ≥3, NOSPECS ≥4 and duration under 3 months.

Sequencing input: peripheral blood. The receptor's source is an adult man with Graves' ophthalmopathy. The rearrangement joins TRBV24-1 to TRBJ2-7; TRBD2 is a possible D gene (5 bases). CDR3 DNA sequence: TGTGCCACCAGTGATTTCGGCGGAGGCCACAACGGGCAGTACTTC. Its protein product is CATSDFGGGHNGQYF.